Listed below are T cell receptor beta chains from one sample, sequenced in a study of blood T cells in healthy people across ages. TCRdb analysed the 5' RACE reads with MiXCR anew, one entry per CDR3 protein. The sample contains about 1,000,000 distinct CDR3 sequences, over 35% of which appear only once. Sequencing was carried out using blood. All receptors come from a woman aged 60-75 years in good health. Both conserved end residues are part of each CDR3. The D gene is left open where the match is weak. Clone size, where shown, is once, few, many, or a class for clones that have expanded.

abundance,j_gene,v_gene,d_gene,CDR3nt,CDR3aa
few,TRBJ1-1,TRBV11-2,NA,TGTGCCAGCAGCGCCTCTGGGGCAGCAGCTTTCTTT,CASSASGAAAFF
NA,TRBJ2-3,TRBV3-1,TRBD2,TGTGCCAGCAGCCAAGTGATAGCGGGAGGTAATACGCAGTATTTT,CASSQVIAGGNTQYF
few,TRBJ1-2,TRBV21-1,NA,TGTGCCAGCAGCAAAGATGAGGGGGCGTCAATCTATGGCTACACCTTC,CASSKDEGASIYGYTF
few,TRBJ2-5,TRBV2,NA,TGTGCCAGCAGTGAGGCTAGGCGTCAAGAGACCCAGTACTTC,CASSEARRQETQYF
few,TRBJ2-2,TRBV7-2,TRBD2,TGTGCCAGCAGCCCCCGGGAGGCCCGGACCGGGGAGCTGTTTTTT,CASSPREARTGELFF
NA,TRBJ2-4,TRBV5-1,NA,TGCGCCAGCAGCCTAGGGACACTGGGGAAAAACATTCAGTACTTC,CASSLGTLGKNIQYF
NA,TRBJ1-2,TRBV28,TRBD1,TGTGCCAGCACGGACAGGGACGGCTACACCTTC,CASTDRDGYTF
NA,TRBJ2-3,TRBV12-5,TRBD1,TGTGCTAGTGGTTCCCGAGGGGCGAGCCTCCCGGGACAGGGGGCCGCAGATACGCAGTATTTT,CASGSRGASLPGQGAADTQYF
NA,TRBJ2-7,TRBV27,NA,TGTGCCAGCAGTTTAAAACAGGGTTGGCACGAGCAGTACTTC,CASSLKQGWHEQYF
NA,TRBJ2-1,TRBV6-6,TRBD2,TGTGCCAGCAGGGGGAGGGAAGGTAAAGAGGAGCAGTTCTTC,CASRGREGKEEQFF
few,TRBJ2-7,TRBV20-1,NA,TGCAGTGCTAGGGACAGCCGCGAGCAGTACTTC,CSARDSREQYF
NA,TRBJ1-2,TRBV25-1,TRBD1,TGTGCCAGCAGCCTACCGGGACAGGGTGGGGACTATGGCTACACCTTC,CASSLPGQGGDYGYTF
NA,TRBJ2-4,TRBV29-1,NA,TGCAGCGCCGGGACAGGGACTAGTATAGCCAAAAACATTCAGTACTTC,CSAGTGTSIAKNIQYF
NA,TRBJ2-7,TRBV6-2/TRBV6-3,NA,TGTGCCAGCAGTTACTCCTCAGCTAGGCCCTACAATGAGCAGTACTTC,CASSYSSARPYNEQYF
NA,TRBJ2-1,TRBV29-1,NA,TGCAGCGTTGAGGGGCCAGGGTCCTACAATGAGCAGTTCTTC,CSVEGPGSYNEQFF
NA,TRBJ2-5,TRBV10-2,TRBD2,TGCGCCAGCAGTGACCCCCTAGCGGGAGGGTTCCATGAGCAGTACTTC,CASSDPLAGGFHEQYF
NA,TRBJ2-7,TRBV9,TRBD2,TGTGCCAGCAGCGTAGAACTAGCGGGAATAGGCTACAATGAGCAGTACTTC,CASSVELAGIGYNEQYF
few,TRBJ1-5,TRBV28,TRBD1,TGTGCCAGCAGTTCGCCCCGTGACAGGGGCGCCCACAATCAGCCCCAGCATTTT,CASSSPRDRGAHNQPQHF
NA,TRBJ2-5,TRBV9,NA,TGTGCCAGCAGCGTACGGGGGAAAGAGACCCAGTACTTC,CASSVRGKETQYF
NA,TRBJ2-7,TRBV9,TRBD1,TGTGCCAGCAGCGCCAGACAGGGGAGCTCCTACAATGAGCAGTACTTC,CASSARQGSSYNEQYF
NA,TRBJ2-7,TRBV29-1,NA,TGCAGCGTTGAACTGCAGGACTCCTACGAGCAGTACTTC,CSVELQDSYEQYF
few,TRBJ2-3,TRBV7-9,TRBD1,TGTGCCAGCAGCCACCCGACAGGGGGCTACGCAGATACGCAGTATTTT,CASSHPTGGYADTQYF
once,TRBJ2-7,TRBV10-3,TRBD2,TGTGCCATCAGTGGCGGGGCTAGCGGGAGGTACGAGCAGTACTTC,CAISGGASGRYEQYF
NA,TRBJ2-2,TRBV15,TRBD2,TGTGCCACCAGCAGAGATAGGTCACTTGCGGGAGCCGGGGAGCTGTTTTTT,CATSRDRSLAGAGELFF
NA,TRBJ2-1,TRBV7-7,NA,TGTGCCAGCAGCTTAGAGCCAGGGCGTAATGAGCAGTTCTTC,CASSLEPGRNEQFF
NA,TRBJ2-5,TRBV12-3/TRBV12-4,TRBD2,TGTGCCAGCAGTACCCAACTAGCGAGAGAGACCCAGTACTTC,CASSTQLARETQYF
few,TRBJ2-3,TRBV24-1,NA,TGTGCCACCAGTGAATACGAAGGGTTTACAGATACGCAGTATTTT,CATSEYEGFTDTQYF
few,TRBJ2-1,TRBV2,NA,TGTGCCAGCGGAGCGACCACCAATGAGCAGTTCTTC,CASGATTNEQFF
few,TRBJ1-2,TRBV2,NA,TGTGCCAGCAACAGGGTGGGCTATGGCTACACCTTC,CASNRVGYGYTF
few,TRBJ2-1,TRBV3-1,TRBD2,TGTGCCAGCAGCCCTCGTCGAGCGGGGGAGCAGTTCTTC,CASSPRRAGEQFF
few,TRBJ2-1,TRBV10-3,TRBD1,TGTGCCATCAGCGGGACAGGGGTAGGCAATGAGCAGTTCTTC,CAISGTGVGNEQFF
NA,TRBJ2-3,TRBV2,NA,TGTGCCAGCAACCGGGAGTCGGCAGATACGCAGTATTTT,CASNRESADTQYF
NA,TRBJ2-1,TRBV27,NA,TGTGCCAGCAGTTTAATGGGGACTGAGCAGTTCTTC,CASSLMGTEQFF